The next 13 T cell receptor beta chains were all read from a single sample in a study of CD8 T cells in Susac syndrome. A quantity of about 0.5 to 1 ug RNA underwent reverse transcription using random hexamers. TCRdb itself ran the immunoSEQ multiplex PCR reads through MiXCR, one entry per CDR3 protein. The table has 150,000 or so distinct CDR3 sequences, more than 85% seen once. Sample: CD4+ T cells from PBMCs. The source of these receptors is a human donor with Susac syndrome.

The V call is TRBV10-3, the J call TRBJ2-3, with 9 bases lining up with TRBD2. The CDR3 length is 14 residues. The V gene's germline CDR1 is ENHRY and CDR2 SYGVKD. The J segment lost 6 bases and the V segment lost 6 bases, leaving 7 bases of the junction unmatched. The CDR3 DNA reads as TGTGCCATCAGGTTAGCGGGAGAGGCCGATACGCAGTATTTT. Its translation is CAIRLAGEADTQYF.

In nucleotides, the CDR3 is TGTGCCTCCTCCGGGGATCCGAGCTCCTACAATGAGCAGTTCTTC. Its translation is CASSGDPSSYNEQFF. The rearrangement links TRBV9 to TRBJ2-1; tentative D call: TRBD2 (5 bases). Trimming left V 10 bases short and J 0 bases short, with 17 bases between. CDR3 size: 15 residues. Per germline, CDR1 SGDLS and CDR2 YYNGEE.

The chain links TRBV3-1 to TRBJ1-5; 8 bases match TRBD1. The V segment lost 3 bases and the J segment 2 bases; nucleotides outside the gene matches: 3. The CDR3 sequence is 15 residues long. CDR1 is LGHDT and CDR2 is YNNKEL in the germline V gene (reference sequence). The CDR3 here is CASSQGTGRNQPQHF. Written as DNA, the CDR3 is TGTGCCAGCAGCCAGGGGACAGGCCGCAATCAGCCCCAGCATTTT.

The V gene is TRBV3-1, the J gene TRBJ2-1, with TRBD2 matching 10 bases. This CDR3 is 16 amino acids long. The V segment lost 6 bases and the J segment 6 bases; nucleotides outside the gene matches: 11. In germline, CDR1 is LGHDT, CDR2 YNNKEL (reference sequence). CDR3 region: CASRQTASGRPNEQFF. The CDR3 DNA reads TGTGCCAGCAGACAGACTGCTAGCGGGAGACCCAATGAGCAGTTCTTC.

This chain joins TRBV30 and TRBJ2-3; D remains ambiguous. Germline loops: CDR1 GTSNPN, CDR2 SVGIG (reference sequence). This CDR3 has 14 amino acids. The ends were cut back, 2 bases at V and 2 bases at J, with 11 bases in the middle. In DNA, the CDR3 is TGTGCCTGGAGTTCGACAAAGGTCACAGATACGCAGTATTTT. Its translation is CAWSSTKVTDTQYF. Variable domain in full (rest from reference TRBV30 and TRBJ2-3): SQTIHQWPATLVQPVGSPLSLECTVEGTSNPNLYWYRQAAGRGLQLLFYSVGIGQISSEVPQNLSASRPQDRQFILSSKKLLLSDSGFYLCAWSSTKVTDTQYFGPGTRLTVL.

This sequence joins TRBV19 and TRBJ2-1, with 9 positions matching TRBD1. CDR1 is LNHDA, CDR2 SQIVND, per germline (reference sequence). V trimming: 7 bases; J trimming: 2 bases; junction bases outside the gene matches: 9. The CDR3 has 16 amino acids. The CDR3 reads CASTEAGTGTYNEQFF. The CDR3, as DNA: TGTGCCAGTACCGAGGCCGGGACAGGGACCTACAATGAGCAGTTCTTC.

This chain connects TRBV3-1 to TRBJ1-5, with D hard to call. With 4 bases removed from V and 2 bases from J, the gap between germline ends came to 9 bases. Per germline, CDR1 LGHDT and CDR2 YNNKEL (reference sequence). The length of the CDR3 is 14 residues. The DNA for the CDR3 is TGTGCCAGCAGCCCCTTTAGGGGCAATCAGCCCCAGCATTTT. This codes for CASSPFRGNQPQHF.

This chain joins TRBV18 and TRBJ2-3; D gene unclear. Trimming took 3 bases from V and 0 from J, leaving 13 bases between them. The germline V gene has CDR1 KGHSH and CDR2 LQKENI. The CDR3 sequence is 16 residues long. CDR3 nucleotides: TGTGCCAGCTCACCCGAGCTCCGTCCTAGCACAGATACGCAGTATTTT. Its translation is CASSPELRPSTDTQYF.

This chain uses TRBV6-1 with TRBJ1-6; no reliable D call. The V gene's germline CDR1 is MNHNS and CDR2 SASEGT. The length of the CDR3 is 15 residues. V dropped 3 bases and J dropped 9 bases, with 15 bases sitting between them. The CDR3 region is CASSEVWQRGSPLHF. CDR3 nucleotide sequence: TGTGCCAGCAGTGAGGTTTGGCAACGCGGTTCACCCCTCCACTTT.

This sequence joins TRBV4-3 and TRBJ2-7; TRBD2 matches 9 bases. CDR3 length: 17 residues. Trimming took 1 base from V and 5 from J; bases not matched to a gene: 12. Germline V CDR1 and CDR2: LGHNA, YSLEER. CDR3 amino acids: CASSQAPAGGPFNEQYF. Written as DNA, the CDR3 is TGCGCCAGCAGCCAAGCGCCGGCGGGAGGGCCGTTCAACGAGCAGTACTTC.

This clonotype was counted between two and nine times. The V call is TRBV6-5, the J call TRBJ1-5; D ambiguous. The CDR3 is made up of 13 amino acids. CDR1 and CDR2 from the germline V gene are MNHEY and SVGAGI. Trimming took off 2 bases at V and 2 bases at J, with 4 bases between the two ends. The CDR3 spells CASSYRGNQPQHF. The CDR3 DNA sequence: TGTGCCAGCAGTTACAGGGGCAATCAGCCCCAGCATTTT.

This chain uses TRBV2 with TRBJ2-7; possible D gene TRBD2, 6 bases. The V gene's germline CDR1 is SNHLY and CDR2 FYNNEI. V was cut by 7 bases and J by 3 bases, with 16 bases left in between. CDR3 length: 14 amino acids. In nucleotides, the CDR3 is TGTGCCAGCATAGAGACTCCTAGCGTCTACGAGCAGTACTTC. It specifies CASIETPSVYEQYF.

The chain is built from TRBV9 and TRBJ1-5; 7 positions agree with TRBD1. The germline V gene has CDR1 SGDLS and CDR2 YYNGEE. The V and J ends lost 3 bases and 4 bases, in that order; junction bases with no gene match: 7. The length of the CDR3 is 15 residues. The CDR3 sequence: CASSASGTENQPQHF. The CDR3 DNA follows: TGTGCCAGCAGCGCATCCGGGACAGAGAATCAGCCCCAGCATTTT.